The next 27 T cell receptor beta chains were all read from a single sample in a study of memory CD4+ T cells and cytomegalovirus serostatus. Single viable CD3+CD4+CD8-CD45RO+ cells were sorted as the memory CD4+ T cells. TCRdb's table, derived via immunoSEQ multiplex PCR, lists solely in-frame clones and lacks some. The sample has tens of thousands of clones; around 85% are singletons. The sequenced material came from memory CD4+ T cells from blood. These receptor sequences come from an adult in good health and CMV-seronegative.

This chain uses TRBV6-5 with TRBJ1-3; 9 bases fit TRBD1. This CDR3 is built from 15 residues. Trimming at V came to 2 bases and at J to 9 bases, leaving 8 bases not matched to a gene. Germline V CDR1 and CDR2: MNHEY, SVGAGI. CDR3 nucleotides: TGTGCCAGCAGTTACAAGGGACAGGGTTTGTCCACCATATATTTT. Its protein is CASSYKGQGLSTIYF.

This clone appeared a single time. This sequence joins TRBV5-1 and TRBJ2-1, with D unclear. V was pared by 2 bases and J by 9 bases, with 15 bases between. This CDR3 is 14 amino acids long. From germline, CDR1 is SGHRS and CDR2 YFSETQ. CDR3 in amino acids: CASSFLGLAGEQFF. As DNA, the CDR3 is TGCGCCAGCAGCTTCCTGGGCCTGGCCGGTGAGCAGTTCTTC.

The rearrangement joins TRBV27 to TRBJ1-2; unclear D gene. V was pared by 6 bases and J by 4 bases, with 15 bases between. CDR3 length: 14 residues. CDR1 is MNHEY and CDR2 is SMNVEV in the germline V gene (reference sequence). The CDR3: CASRTPGDLYGYTF. CDR3 DNA sequence: TGTGCCAGCAGGACCCCGGGAGACCTCTATGGCTACACCTTC.

The DNA for the CDR3 is TGCGCCAGCAGTGAGTCTGGCGGTCTAGCCAAAAACATTCAGTACTTC. Amino acid sequence: CASSESGGLAKNIQYF. V gene TRBV10-1 combines with J gene TRBJ2-4; no firm D call. Germline CDR1 WNHNN, CDR2 SYGVQD (reference sequence). Trimming pared 0 bases from V and 0 bases from J, leaving 9 bases between. This CDR3 has 16 residues.

This clone was seen only once. V is TRBV10-3 and J is TRBJ1-5, with D perhaps matching TRBD1 (5 bases). The germline gives CDR1 ENHRY, CDR2 SYGVKD. The CDR3 spans 17 residues. V dropped 2 bases and J dropped 2 bases, with 16 bases sitting between them. The CDR3 nucleotides read TGTGCCATCAGTGAGGCAGCCGGGGGGAACGGCAATCAGCCCCAGCATTTT. Translated, it gives CAISEAAGGNGNQPQHF.

The chain is built from TRBV9 and TRBJ1-2; 7 nucleotides match TRBD1. J gave up 7 bases and V 0 bases, and 9 bases lay outside the gene matches. This CDR3 is built from 15 residues. Germline V gene lookup returns CDR1 SGDLS and CDR2 YYNGEE. CDR3: CASSVEYRGTFGYTF. The CDR3 DNA reads TGTGCCAGCAGCGTAGAGTACAGGGGAACATTTGGCTACACCTTC.

The chain couples TRBV6-1 to TRBJ1-1, with D possibly being TRBD1 (5 bases). Germline-derived CDR1 and CDR2 are MNHNS and SASEGT. CDR3 length: 12 amino acids. V was trimmed by 3 bases and J by 7 bases, leaving 9 bases between them. The CDR3 is CASSEVQGEAFF. CDR3 DNA: TGTGCCAGCAGTGAGGTCCAGGGTGAAGCTTTCTTT.

This chain connects TRBV29-1 to TRBJ1-1, with D possibly matching TRBD1 (5 bases). V lost 6 bases to trimming and J lost 5 bases, with 19 bases between them. Per the germline V gene, CDR1 is SQVTM and CDR2 is ANQGSEA. The CDR3 extends over 14 amino acids. CDR3 DNA: TGCAGCGTCCGGCAGGGAAGGTCAGGGACTGAAGCTTTCTTT. It translates to CSVRQGRSGTEAFF.

This sequence joins TRBV28 and TRBJ2-5, with D unresolved. The J call is in doubt because the DNA end fits TRBJ2-7 better. This CDR3 has 14 residues. Per germline, CDR1 MDHEN and CDR2 SYDVKM. The CDR3: CASSFLGSSYEQYF. CDR3 coding DNA: TGTGCCAGCAGTTTTTTAGGCAGTTCCTACGAGCAGTACTTC.

V and J are TRBV5-4 and TRBJ2-1; no firm D call. V gave up 4 bases and J gave up 10 bases, with 6 bases separating them. The length of the CDR3 is 10 residues. Looked up from germline, CDR1 is SGHNT and CDR2 is YYREEE (reference sequence). The CDR3: CASSQLEQFF. For the CDR3, the DNA is TGTGCCAGCAGCCAATTAGAGCAGTTCTTC.

The gene calls are TRBV10-3 and TRBJ1-1; 10 bases agree with TRBD1. The junction had 6 bases not matched to a gene; V was cut back by 6 bases and J by 5 bases. The CDR3 spans 14 residues. The V gene's germline CDR1 is ENHRY and CDR2 SYGVKD. The CDR3 region has the DNA TGTGCCATCAGGGGGACAGGGGTAGGAACTGAAGCTTTCTTT. Its translation: CAIRGTGVGTEAFF.

This chain links TRBV11-2 with TRBJ1-1; weak D call: TRBD1 (6 bases). Germline V gene data show CDR1 as SGHAT and CDR2 as FQNNGV. The ends were cut back, 6 bases at V and 9 bases at J, with 14 bases in the middle. The CDR3 consists of 12 residues. The CDR3 nucleotides are TGTGCCAGCAGTCAAGGGGGGGTAAAAGCTTTCTTT. It is translated as CASSQGGVKAFF.

CDR3 in DNA: TGTGCCAGCAGTGGACTAGCGGGGGTTCAAGAGACCCAGTACTTC. Encoded protein: CASSGLAGVQETQYF. J is TRBJ2-5 and V is TRBV5-6; TRBD2 agrees at 13 bases. CDR1 and CDR2 from the germline V gene are SGHDT and YYEEEE. CDR3 size: 15 residues. V gave up 5 bases and J gave up 2 bases; unmatched junction bases: 3.

Comments on this clone: Other DNA sequences within the sample encode an identical CDR3. This chain connects TRBV5-1 to TRBJ1-1, with D possibly being TRBD1 (5 bases). V lost 0 bases to trimming and J lost 1 base, with 10 bases between them. CDR1 is SGHRS, CDR2 YFSETQ, per germline. This CDR3 has 15 amino acids. The CDR3 here is CASSLGGRKNTEAFF. CDR3 nucleotides: TGCGCCAGCAGCTTGGGGGGCAGGAAGAACACTGAAGCTTTCTTT.

V usage is TRBV4-1 and J usage is TRBJ2-2; TRBD2 aligns across 13 bases. Looked up from germline, CDR1 is MGHRA and CDR2 is YSYEKL. The CDR3 has 20 residues. V dropped 1 base and J dropped 2; count of bases not matched to a gene: 10. CDR3 nucleotides: TGCGCCAGCAGCCAAGCTCGACTAGCGGGAGGCCTCTATAACACCGGGGAGCTGTTTTTT. This translates into CASSQARLAGGLYNTGELFF.

This rearrangement joins TRBV6-4 to TRBJ2-1; D unclear. In germline, CDR1 is MRHNA, CDR2 SNTAGT. CDR3 size: 13 residues. V dropped 5 bases and J dropped 5 bases, with 10 bases sitting between them. CDR3 nucleotide sequence: TGTGCCAGCAGTCTTGGGCCCAACAATGAGCAGTTCTTC. This encodes CASSLGPNNEQFF.

This sequence joins TRBV19 and TRBJ2-5; the D gene is possibly TRBD1 (6 bases). CDR3 length: 14 amino acids. Trimming shortened V by 0 bases and J by 5 bases, and 10 bases separated the two germline ends. Germline V lookup: CDR1 LNHDA, CDR2 SQIVND (reference sequence). Here the CDR3 DNA reads TGTGCCAGTAGTATAGAGGGGGCCGGGGAGACCCAGTACTTC. It encodes CASSIEGAGETQYF. The whole variable domain, filled in from reference TRBV19 and TRBJ2-5, reads DGGITQSPKYLFRKEGQNVTLSCEQNLNHDAMYWYRQDPGQGLRLIYYSQIVNDFQKGDIAEGYSVSREKKESFPLTVTSAQKNPTAFYLCASSIEGAGETQYFGPGTRLLVL.

V gene TRBV29-1 combines with J gene TRBJ1-1; D uncertain. CDR3 size: 11 residues. Looked up from germline, CDR1 is SQVTM and CDR2 is ANQGSEA. V lost 8 bases, J lost 7 bases, and 14 bases lay in between. The CDR3 coding sequence is TGCAGCCCTTTGCCGCGGGATGAAGCTTTCTTT. It translates to CSPLPRDEAFF.

The chain joins TRBV5-6 to TRBJ1-5; TRBD1 is a possible D gene (5 bases). Germline lookup yields CDR1 SGHDT and CDR2 YYEEEE. CDR3 size: 13 residues. The V end lost 0 bases, the J end lost 7 bases, and 8 bases lay between the germline ends. In DNA form, the CDR3 reads TGTGCCAGCAGCTTGGGGGGGGACCAGCCCCAGCATTTT. Protein sequence: CASSLGGDQPQHF.

The genes are TRBV6-5 and TRBJ2-5; D tentatively fits TRBD1 or TRBD2 (6 bases each). Germline loops: CDR1 MNHEY, CDR2 SVGAGI. Deletions cut 0 bases from V and 5 bases from J, with 13 bases between. This CDR3 is 15 amino acids long. This chain's CDR3 is CASSYSWGAGETQYF. For the CDR3, the DNA is TGTGCCAGCAGTTACTCGTGGGGGGCGGGTGAGACCCAGTACTTC.

The chain has TRBV7-3 and TRBJ2-3, with D perhaps matching TRBD1 (6 bases). This CDR3 contains 16 residues. Trimming shortened V by 0 bases and J by 2 bases, and 12 bases separated the two germline ends. Germline CDR1 reads SGHTA; CDR2 reads FQGTGA. The CDR3 region is CASSLTTGTSTDTQYF. The DNA of the CDR3 is TGTGCCAGCAGCTTAACTACCGGGACATCCACAGATACGCAGTATTTT. Filled out from reference TRBV7-3 and TRBJ2-3, the complete variable domain reads GAGVSQTPSNKVTEKGKYVELRCDPISGHTALYWYRQSLGQGPEFLIYFQGTGAADDSGLPNDRFFAVRPEGSVSTLKIQRTERGDSAVYLCASSLTTGTSTDTQYFGPGTRLTVL.

This chain uses TRBV6-1 with TRBJ2-3, with a possible D match to TRBD1 (5 bases). Germline V gene lookup returns CDR1 MNHNS and CDR2 SASEGT. The CDR3 runs to 15 residues. V was pared by 4 bases and J by 2 bases, with 13 bases between. CDR3: CASSVSRAITDTQYF. CDR3 bases: TGTGCCAGCAGTGTTAGCAGGGCTATCACAGATACGCAGTATTTT.

CDR3 DNA sequence: TGTGCCAGCAGTTTGTACGCGGGGGGGGTCAATGAGCAGTTCTTC. Its protein product is CASSLYAGGVNEQFF. The J gene is TRBJ2-1, the V gene TRBV28; 9 nucleotides agree with TRBD2. Germline assignment: CDR1 MDHEN and CDR2 SYDVKM. V lost 3 bases, J lost 6 bases, and 6 bases stayed unmatched. The length of the CDR3 is 15 residues.

This chain uses TRBV7-9 with TRBJ2-3, with 7 bases lining up with TRBD1. Germline CDR1 SEHNR, CDR2 FQNEAQ (reference sequence). After removal of 4 bases from V and 3 bases from J, the junction contained 7 bases not matched to a gene. The CDR3 sequence is 15 residues long. The CDR3 coding sequence is TGTGCCAGCAGCTCGAGACAGGGTCTAACAGATACGCAGTATTTT. Translated: CASSSRQGLTDTQYF.

The J gene is TRBJ2-7, the V gene TRBV6-9; 7 bases are shared with TRBD1. The CDR3 runs 16 residues. In germline, CDR1 is MNHGY, CDR2 SVAAGI. V lost 8 bases to trimming and J lost 1 base; unmatched junction nucleotides: 14. CDR3 protein: CASQTPPGQSSYEQYF. For the CDR3, the DNA is TGTGCCAGCCAAACCCCACCGGGACAGTCTTCCTACGAGCAGTACTTC.

A few counts support this clone. The rearrangement uses TRBV2 and TRBJ1-1; TRBD1 is a possible D gene (6 bases). CDR1 is SNHLY, CDR2 FYNNEI, per germline. Trimming took 8 bases from V and 0 from J, leaving 19 bases between them. CDR3 length: 16 amino acids. The CDR3 spells CASVRDKGSVNTEAFF. CDR3 bases: TGTGCCAGCGTCCGGGACAAGGGTTCGGTGAACACTGAAGCTTTCTTT.

The genes are TRBV7-2 and TRBJ2-3, with D perhaps matching TRBD1 or TRBD2 (6 bases each). Germline CDR1 and CDR2: SGHTA and FQGNSA. The CDR3 loop spans 15 amino acids. Deletions cut 1 base from V and 3 bases from J, with 11 bases between. CDR3 loop: CASSLGGAHTDTQYF. DNA for the CDR3: TGTGCCAGCAGCTTAGGGGGGGCGCATACAGATACGCAGTATTTT.